The rows below give T cell receptor beta chains drawn from one sample of a study of T-cell memory formation after mild COVID-19. TCRdb re-derived calls from the 5' RACE reads in MiXCR, one entry per CDR3 protein. Of 150,000 to 200,000 distinct CDR3 sequences in the sample, 11% are singletons; the top ten hold 3% to 4%. Material: PBMCs or a T cell subset sorted from them (not recorded which). All receptors derive from a young man who had mild COVID-19 (a few samples of this study predate the infection). Cell type and time point are not known. Both conserved end residues are part of each CDR3. Each record gives: CDR3 protein, CDR3 DNA, D gene, J gene, clone size, CDR3 length, V gene. The D gene is left open where the match is weak. Only some rows state a clone size, as once, few, many or a class for expanded clones.

CASSFGRVTGELFF	TGTGCCAGCAGCTTCGGCAGGGTAACCGGGGAGCTGTTTTTT	NA	TRBJ2-2	NA	14	TRBV7-9
CASSFGGQLETQYF	TGTGCCAGCAGCTTCGGGGGACAATTGGAGACCCAGTACTTC	NA	TRBJ2-5	NA	14	TRBV11-2
CASSSGATGELFF	TGCGCCAGCAGTTCAGGGGCCACCGGGGAGCTGTTTTTT	NA	TRBJ2-2	NA	13	TRBV4-1
CATGQGSTDTQYF	TGCGCCACCGGACAGGGGAGCACAGATACGCAGTATTTT	TRBD1	TRBJ2-3	few	13	TRBV5-1
CAISLPGDEQFF	TGTGCCATCAGCTTACCAGGGGATGAGCAGTTCTTC	NA	TRBJ2-1	few	12	TRBV10-3
CASRNRDRGEETQYF	TGTGCCAGCAGGAACCGGGACAGAGGGGAAGAGACCCAGTACTTC	TRBD1	TRBJ2-5	many	15	TRBV11-1
CASSLDRGQSDTQYF	TGTGCCAGCAGCTTAGACAGGGGGCAGTCGGATACGCAGTATTTT	TRBD1	TRBJ2-3	NA	15	TRBV7-9
CASSSPGTEYF	TGTGCCAGCAGCAGTCCCGGGACGGAGTATTTT	NA	TRBJ2-3	many	11	TRBV5-5
CSVAWSYNEQFF	TGCAGCGTGGCCTGGTCCTACAATGAGCAGTTCTTC	NA	TRBJ2-1	many	12	TRBV29-1
CASSPQDRANTEAFF	TGTGCCAGCAGCCCCCAAGACAGGGCGAACACTGAAGCTTTCTTT	TRBD1	TRBJ1-1	NA	15	TRBV7-2
CSASSISGADNEQFF	TGCAGTGCTAGTAGCATTAGCGGGGCTGACAATGAGCAGTTCTTC	TRBD2	TRBJ2-1	few	15	TRBV20-1
CASSTNWGGSGYTF	TGTGCCAGCAGCACAAATTGGGGTGGCTCTGGCTACACCTTC	NA	TRBJ1-2	few	14	TRBV7-2
CSARGDRSTDTQYF	TGCAGTGCTAGAGGGGACAGAAGCACAGATACGCAGTATTTT	TRBD1	TRBJ2-3	NA	14	TRBV20-1
CSARDRGPNSPLHF	TGCAGCGCCCGGGACAGGGGGCCTAATTCACCCCTCCACTTT	TRBD1	TRBJ1-6	NA	14	TRBV29-1
CASSLLADSGYEQYF	TGCGCCAGCAGCCTATTAGCGGACTCAGGCTACGAGCAGTACTTC	NA	TRBJ2-7	few	15	TRBV4-3
CASTLSGTSKETQYF	TGTGCCAGCACCCTGTCGGGGACCAGTAAAGAGACCCAGTACTTC	NA	TRBJ2-5	many	15	TRBV6-6
CASVGVSGYTF	TGTGCCAGCGTGGGAGTAAGTGGCTACACCTTC	NA	TRBJ1-2	few	11	TRBV6-2/TRBV6-3
CASSAGTNQPQHF	TGTGCCAGCAGCGCAGGGACCAATCAGCCCCAGCATTTT	NA	TRBJ1-5	few	13	TRBV9
CASTRGGSGTDTQYF	TGTGCCAGCACGAGGGGGGGATCAGGCACAGATACGCAGTATTTT	NA	TRBJ2-3	few	15	TRBV5-4
CASSLLTANTEAFF	TGCGCCAGCAGCTTACTAACAGCGAACACTGAAGCTTTCTTT	NA	TRBJ1-1	NA	14	TRBV5-1
CASSSQGAHAEQYF	TGTGCCAGCAGCTCTCAGGGGGCGCACGCCGAGCAGTACTTC	TRBD1	TRBJ2-7	NA	14	TRBV5-6
CASSRRRSVNTGELFF	TGTGCCAGCAGCCGGAGGCGGTCGGTGAACACCGGGGAGCTGTTTTTT	NA	TRBJ2-2	few	16	TRBV7-2
CATSRGGGRIEQFF	TGTGCCACCAGCAGAGGGGGGGGAAGGATTGAGCAGTTCTTC	TRBD2	TRBJ2-1	NA	14	TRBV15
CASTRGRETQYF	TGTGCCAGCACCAGGGGGCGGGAGACCCAGTACTTC	TRBD1	TRBJ2-5	NA	12	TRBV6-1
CASSWGGGNQPQHF	TGTGCCAGCAGTTGGGGGGGAGGCAATCAGCCCCAGCATTTT	NA	TRBJ1-5	many	14	TRBV27
CASSLSLRQGVSPLHF	TGTGCCAGCAGCTTAAGTCTTCGGCAGGGCGTTTCACCCCTCCACTTT	NA	TRBJ1-6	many	16	TRBV7-2
CASSITGGSTEAFF	TGCGCCAGCAGCATCACAGGGGGGAGCACTGAAGCTTTCTTT	TRBD1	TRBJ1-1	NA	14	TRBV5-1
CATSDSRGGTSDTQYF	TGTGCCACCAGTGATTCGCGGGGGGGCACGTCGGATACGCAGTATTTT	TRBD2	TRBJ2-3	NA	16	TRBV24-1
CSARSGESGYTF	TGCAGTGCTAGATCAGGGGAATCTGGCTACACCTTC	NA	TRBJ1-2	NA	12	TRBV20-1
CASSQGERTVNYGYTF	TGCGCCAGCAGCCAAGGGGAGAGGACAGTGAACTATGGCTACACCTTC	NA	TRBJ1-2	few	16	TRBV4-1
CASSRTTGTDTQYF	TGCGCCAGCAGCCGAACGACGGGCACAGATACGCAGTATTTT	NA	TRBJ2-3	many	14	TRBV5-1
CASRLEGRGVADTQYF	TGTGCCAGCAGACTCGAGGGTCGAGGAGTCGCAGATACGCAGTATTTT	NA	TRBJ2-3	NA	16	TRBV4-2
CASSPRTLNHEQYF	TGCGCCAGCAGCCCCCGGACTCTAAACCACGAGCAGTACTTC	NA	TRBJ2-7	NA	14	TRBV4-1
CASSLSLGEYGYTF	TGCGCCAGCAGCTTGAGTCTGGGGGAGTATGGCTACACCTTC	NA	TRBJ1-2	NA	14	TRBV5-1
CASSSEQQITEAFF	TGCGCCAGCAGCTCTGAACAGCAAATAACTGAAGCTTTCTTT	NA	TRBJ1-1	NA	14	TRBV4-1
CASSLGDKDTQYF	TGCGCCAGCAGCTTGGGAGATAAGGATACGCAGTATTTT	NA	TRBJ2-3	NA	13	TRBV5-1
CASREQGLETQYF	TGTGCCAGCAGAGAACAGGGGCTTGAGACCCAGTACTTC	TRBD1	TRBJ2-5	NA	13	TRBV6-6
CASSLLLAGGRTGELFF	TGTGCCAGCAGCTTGCTCCTAGCGGGGGGCAGGACCGGGGAGCTGTTTTTT	TRBD2	TRBJ2-2	many	17	TRBV5-6
CASSSSAMNEKLFF	TGTGCCAGCAGTTCATCAGCGATGAATGAAAAACTGTTTTTT	NA	TRBJ1-4	NA	14	TRBV28
CASSRAEETQYF	TGTGCCAGCAGTCGGGCAGAAGAGACCCAGTACTTC	NA	TRBJ2-5	many	12	TRBV7-9
CASTSGQGKSNEQFF	TGTGCCAGCACCTCAGGACAGGGGAAGTCGAATGAGCAGTTCTTC	TRBD1	TRBJ2-1	few	15	TRBV6-5
CASRLQENTEAFF	TGTGCCAGCAGGTTACAGGAAAACACTGAAGCTTTCTTT	NA	TRBJ1-1	many	13	TRBV6-6
CATSKGGHRGTDTQYF	TGTGCCACCAGCAAAGGGGGGCACCGCGGAACAGATACGCAGTATTTT	NA	TRBJ2-3	NA	16	TRBV28